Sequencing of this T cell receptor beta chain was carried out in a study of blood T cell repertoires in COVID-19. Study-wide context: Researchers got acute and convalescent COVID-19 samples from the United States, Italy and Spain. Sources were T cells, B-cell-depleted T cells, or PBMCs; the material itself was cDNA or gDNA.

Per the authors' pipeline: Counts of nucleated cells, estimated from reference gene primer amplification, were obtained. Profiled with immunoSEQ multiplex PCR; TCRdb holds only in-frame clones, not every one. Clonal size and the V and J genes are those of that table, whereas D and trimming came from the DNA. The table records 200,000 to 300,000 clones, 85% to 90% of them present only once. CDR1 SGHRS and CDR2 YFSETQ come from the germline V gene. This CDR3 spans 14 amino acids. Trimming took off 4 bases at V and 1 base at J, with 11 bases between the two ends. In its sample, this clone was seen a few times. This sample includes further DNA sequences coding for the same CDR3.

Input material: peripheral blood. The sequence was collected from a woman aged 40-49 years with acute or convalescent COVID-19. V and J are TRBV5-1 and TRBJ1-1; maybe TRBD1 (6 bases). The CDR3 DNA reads TGCGCCAGCAGCCCGCAAGGGGGGAACACTGAAGCTTTCTTT. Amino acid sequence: CASSPQGGNTEAFF.